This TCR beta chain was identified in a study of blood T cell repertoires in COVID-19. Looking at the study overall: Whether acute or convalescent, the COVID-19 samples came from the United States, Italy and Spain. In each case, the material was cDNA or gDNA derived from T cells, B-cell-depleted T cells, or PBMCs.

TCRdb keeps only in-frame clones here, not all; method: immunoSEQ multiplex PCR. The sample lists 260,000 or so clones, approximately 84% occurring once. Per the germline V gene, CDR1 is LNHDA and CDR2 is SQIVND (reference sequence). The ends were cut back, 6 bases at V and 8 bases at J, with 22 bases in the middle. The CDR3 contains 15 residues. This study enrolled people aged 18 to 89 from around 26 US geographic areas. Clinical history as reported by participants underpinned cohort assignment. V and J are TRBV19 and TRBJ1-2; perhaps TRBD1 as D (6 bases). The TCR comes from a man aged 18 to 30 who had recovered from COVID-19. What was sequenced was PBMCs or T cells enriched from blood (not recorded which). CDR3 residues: CASSLFTGYHGGYTF. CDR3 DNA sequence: TGTGCCAGTAGCTTGTTTACAGGGTACCATGGAGGCTACACCTTC.